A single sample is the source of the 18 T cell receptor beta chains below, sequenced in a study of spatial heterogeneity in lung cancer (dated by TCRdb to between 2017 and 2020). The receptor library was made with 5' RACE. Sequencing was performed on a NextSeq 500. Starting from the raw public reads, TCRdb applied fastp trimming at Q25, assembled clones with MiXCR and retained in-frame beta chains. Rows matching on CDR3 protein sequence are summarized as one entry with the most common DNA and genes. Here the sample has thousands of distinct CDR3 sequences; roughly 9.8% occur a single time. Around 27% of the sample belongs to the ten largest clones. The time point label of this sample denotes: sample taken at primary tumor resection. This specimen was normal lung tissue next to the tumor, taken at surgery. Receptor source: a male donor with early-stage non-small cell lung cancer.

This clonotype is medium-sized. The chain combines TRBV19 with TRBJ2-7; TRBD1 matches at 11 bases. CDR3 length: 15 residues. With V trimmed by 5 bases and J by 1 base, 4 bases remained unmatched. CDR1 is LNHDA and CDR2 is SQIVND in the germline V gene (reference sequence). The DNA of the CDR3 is TGTGCCAGTAGTCGCGGGACAGGGGGTTCCTACGAGCAGTACTTC. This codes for CASSRGTGGSYEQYF.

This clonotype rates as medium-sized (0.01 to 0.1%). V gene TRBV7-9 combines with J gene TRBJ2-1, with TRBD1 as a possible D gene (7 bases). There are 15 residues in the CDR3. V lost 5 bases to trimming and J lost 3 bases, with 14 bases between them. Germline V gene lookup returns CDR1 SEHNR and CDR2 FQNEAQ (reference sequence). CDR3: CASSEYRGGYNEQFF. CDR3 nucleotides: TGTGCCAGCAGCGAGTACAGGGGAGGCTACAATGAGCAGTTCTTC.

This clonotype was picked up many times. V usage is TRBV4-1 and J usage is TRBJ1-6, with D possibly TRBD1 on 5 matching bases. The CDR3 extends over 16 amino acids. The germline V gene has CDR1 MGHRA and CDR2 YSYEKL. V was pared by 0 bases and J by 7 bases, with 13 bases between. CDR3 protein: CASSQDAGIGNSPLHF. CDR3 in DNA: TGCGCCAGCAGCCAAGATGCAGGGATTGGCAATTCACCCCTCCACTTT.

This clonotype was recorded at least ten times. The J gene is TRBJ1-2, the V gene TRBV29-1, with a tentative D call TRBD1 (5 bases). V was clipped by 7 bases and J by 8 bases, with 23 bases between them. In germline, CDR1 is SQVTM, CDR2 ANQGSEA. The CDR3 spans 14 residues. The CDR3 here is CSAPGRGTRRGYTF. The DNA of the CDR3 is TGCAGCGCCCCAGGGAGGGGAACCAGGAGAGGCTACACCTTC.

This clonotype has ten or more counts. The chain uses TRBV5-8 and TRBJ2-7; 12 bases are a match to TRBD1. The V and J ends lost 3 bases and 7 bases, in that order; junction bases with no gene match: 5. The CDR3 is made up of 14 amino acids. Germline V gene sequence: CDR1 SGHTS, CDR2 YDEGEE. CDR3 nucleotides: TGTGCCAGCAGCTGGGGACAGGGGGCCGGTGAGCAGTACTTC. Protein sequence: CASSWGQGAGEQYF.

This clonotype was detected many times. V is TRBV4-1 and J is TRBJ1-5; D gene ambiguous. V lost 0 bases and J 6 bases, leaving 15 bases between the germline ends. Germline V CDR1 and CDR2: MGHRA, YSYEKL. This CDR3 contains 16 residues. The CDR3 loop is CASSQDFSSFIQPQHF. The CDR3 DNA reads TGCGCCAGCAGCCAAGATTTTTCCTCGTTCATTCAGCCCCAGCATTTT.

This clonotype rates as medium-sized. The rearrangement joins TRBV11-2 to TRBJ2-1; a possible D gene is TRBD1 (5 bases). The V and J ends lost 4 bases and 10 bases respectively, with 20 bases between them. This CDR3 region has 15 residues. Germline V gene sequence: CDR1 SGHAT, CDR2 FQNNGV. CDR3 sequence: CASSSSVGVVREQFF. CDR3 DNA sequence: TGTGCCAGCAGCTCGAGCGTAGGGGTAGTACGCGAGCAGTTCTTC.

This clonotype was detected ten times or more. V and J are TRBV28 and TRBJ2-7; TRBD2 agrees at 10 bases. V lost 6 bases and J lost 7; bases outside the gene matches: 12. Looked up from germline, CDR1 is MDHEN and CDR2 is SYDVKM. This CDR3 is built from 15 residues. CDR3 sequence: CASSPRTSGSWEQYF. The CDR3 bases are TGTGCCAGCAGCCCTCGGACTAGCGGCTCCTGGGAGCAGTACTTC.

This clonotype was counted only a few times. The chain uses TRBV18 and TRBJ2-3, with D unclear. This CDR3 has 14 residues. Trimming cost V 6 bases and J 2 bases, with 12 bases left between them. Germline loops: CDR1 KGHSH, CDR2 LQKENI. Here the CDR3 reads CASSSVHSTDTQYF. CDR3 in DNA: TGTGCCAGCTCTTCCGTCCACTCCACAGATACGCAGTATTTT.

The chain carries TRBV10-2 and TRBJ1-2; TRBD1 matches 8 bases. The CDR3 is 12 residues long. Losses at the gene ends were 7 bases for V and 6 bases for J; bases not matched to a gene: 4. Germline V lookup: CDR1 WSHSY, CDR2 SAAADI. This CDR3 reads CASNNRGDGYTF. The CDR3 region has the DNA TGCGCCAGCAATAACAGGGGGGATGGCTACACCTTC.

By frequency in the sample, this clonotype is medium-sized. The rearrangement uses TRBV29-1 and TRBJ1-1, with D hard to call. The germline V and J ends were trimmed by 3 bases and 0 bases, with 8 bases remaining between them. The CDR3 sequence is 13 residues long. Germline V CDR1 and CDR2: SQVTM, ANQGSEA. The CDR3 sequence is CSVENGLNTEAFF. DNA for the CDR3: TGCAGCGTTGAGAACGGATTGAACACTGAAGCTTTCTTT. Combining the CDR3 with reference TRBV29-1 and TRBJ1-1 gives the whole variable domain SAVISQKPSRDICQRGTSLTIQCQVDSQVTMMFWYRQQPGQSLTLIATANQGSEATYESGFVIDKFPISRPNLTFSTLTVSNMSPEDSSIYLCSVENGLNTEAFFGQGTRLTVV.

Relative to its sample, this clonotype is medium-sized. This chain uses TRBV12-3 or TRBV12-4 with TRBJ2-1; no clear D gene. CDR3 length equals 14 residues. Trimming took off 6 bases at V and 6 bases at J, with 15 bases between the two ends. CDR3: CASRREAPFNEQFF. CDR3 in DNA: TGTGCCAGCAGGAGAGAGGCCCCATTCAATGAGCAGTTCTTC.

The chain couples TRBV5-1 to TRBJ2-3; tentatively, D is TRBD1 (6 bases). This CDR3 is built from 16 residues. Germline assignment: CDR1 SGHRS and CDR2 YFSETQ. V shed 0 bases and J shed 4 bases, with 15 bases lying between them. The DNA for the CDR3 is TGCGCCAGCAGCTTGGCAGGGGCCCTACGGGCAGATACGCAGTATTTT. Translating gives CASSLAGALRADTQYF.

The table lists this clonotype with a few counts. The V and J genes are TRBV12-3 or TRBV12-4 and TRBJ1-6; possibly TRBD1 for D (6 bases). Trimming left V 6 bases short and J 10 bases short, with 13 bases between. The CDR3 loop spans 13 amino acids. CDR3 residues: CASRRGGGSPLHF. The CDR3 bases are TGTGCCAGCAGGAGGGGGGGAGGGTCACCCCTCCACTTT.

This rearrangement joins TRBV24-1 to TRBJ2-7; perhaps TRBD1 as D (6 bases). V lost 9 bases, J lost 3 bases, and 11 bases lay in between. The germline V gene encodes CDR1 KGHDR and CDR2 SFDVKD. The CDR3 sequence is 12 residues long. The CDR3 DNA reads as TGTGCCACCTCCGGGACAAACTACGAGCAGTACTTC. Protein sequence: CATSGTNYEQYF.

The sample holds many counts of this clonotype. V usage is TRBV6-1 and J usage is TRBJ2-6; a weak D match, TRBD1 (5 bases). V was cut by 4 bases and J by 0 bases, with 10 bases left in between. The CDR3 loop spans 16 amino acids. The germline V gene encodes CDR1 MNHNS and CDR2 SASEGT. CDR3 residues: CASSVTVLSGANVLTF. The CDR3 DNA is TGTGCCAGCAGTGTGACAGTACTCTCTGGGGCCAACGTCCTGACTTTC.

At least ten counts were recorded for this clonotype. The CDR3 nucleotides read TGTGCCAGCAGCCGAAGCATGGATGGCTACACCTTC. Protein sequence: CASSRSMDGYTF. The chain combines TRBV3-1 with TRBJ1-2; no clear D. The germline gives CDR1 LGHDT, CDR2 YNNKEL (reference sequence). The CDR3 spans 12 residues. The V gene lost 4 bases and the J gene lost 6 bases, with 9 bases spanning the gap.

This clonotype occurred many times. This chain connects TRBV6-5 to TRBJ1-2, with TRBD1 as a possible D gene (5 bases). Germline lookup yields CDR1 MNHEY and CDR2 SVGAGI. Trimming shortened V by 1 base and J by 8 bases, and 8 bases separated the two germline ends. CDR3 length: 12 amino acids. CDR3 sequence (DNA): TGTGCCAGCAGTTACTTTGAGGGGGGCTACACCTTC. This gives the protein CASSYFEGGYTF.